This passage covers 26 T cell receptor beta chains from one sample sequenced in a study of tumor and adjacent non-tumor tissue in lung cancer. A modified ARM-PCR protocol with three rounds of nested PCR amplified TCRbeta. TCRdb redid the calling of the multiplex PCR reads with MiXCR, one entry per CDR3 protein. The sample lists 55,000 to 75,000 distinct CDR3 sequences, 55% to 70% occurring once. RNA was extracted from bulk tissue without any cell sorting. The material sequenced was lung tumor tissue. Source of these receptors: a man between 50 and 59 years old with non-small cell lung cancer.

Notes on this clonotype: A much larger clone is a single base away; this may be a read error. The rearrangement links TRBV12-3 or TRBV12-4 to TRBJ2-4; unclear D gene. The CDR3 loop spans 15 amino acids. The CDR3 sequence: CASSLGGAAKNIRYF. In DNA form, the CDR3 reads TGTGCCAGCAGTTTAGGGGGTGCGGCCAAAAACATTCGGTACTTC.

As regards this clonotype: Possible read error: a much larger clone is one base away. The genes are TRBV5-1 and TRBJ2-2; 8 positions match TRBD1. Trimming at V came to 2 bases and at J to 7 bases, leaving 7 bases not matched to a gene. The CDR3 spans 15 residues. Germline V gene sequence: CDR1 SGHRS, CDR2 YFSETQ. The CDR3: CASSFQGARGGELFF. The CDR3 DNA sequence: TGCGCCAGCAGCTTCCAGGGGGCGCGAGGCGGGGAGCTGTTTTTT.

Comments on this clonotype: A read error may be the cause here, since a much bigger clone is one base away. V gene TRBV11-2 combines with J gene TRBJ2-1, with 8 bases fitting TRBD1. The V gene's germline CDR1 is SGHAT and CDR2 FQNNGV. This CDR3 region has 15 residues. V lost 4 bases, J lost 4 bases, and 6 bases stayed unmatched. The CDR3 region has the DNA TGTGCCAGCAGCTGGACAGGGTCAGATTACAATGAGCAGTTCTTC. Translating it yields CASSWTGSDYNEQFF.

This chain joins TRBV11-2 and TRBJ1-1, with a tentative D call TRBD1 (6 bases). Germline assignment: CDR1 SGHAT and CDR2 FQNNGV. V shed 11 bases and J shed 4 bases, with 17 bases lying between them. CDR3 size: 13 residues. CDR3 sequence reads: CAYSGKGGTEAFF. CDR3 nucleotide sequence: TGTGCCTACAGCGGCAAAGGGGGCACTGAAGCTTTCTTT.

As concerns this clonotype: In this CDR3 the conserved last residue, phenylalanine or tryptophan, is missing, so a read error is likely. The CDR3, as DNA: TGTGCCAGCAGCACCGGGACTAGAGGGGGTGCCCAGGAGCAGTTCCTC. Amino acid sequence: CASSTGTRGGAQEQFL. The chain links TRBV11-2 to TRBJ2-1, with TRBD2 matching over 8 bases. Germline V gene lookup returns CDR1 SGHAT and CDR2 FQNNGV. This CDR3 comprises 16 residues. J gave up 10 bases and V 5 bases, and 16 bases lay outside the gene matches.

The gene calls are TRBV6-4 and TRBJ2-1; 7 bases map to TRBD2. Germline assignment: CDR1 MRHNA and CDR2 SNTAGT. Germline trimming cut 6 bases from V and 8 bases from J; bases unmatched to any gene: 7. The CDR3 contains 13 residues. The DNA for the CDR3 is TGTGCCAGCAGGAATGTGGGAGGGGATGAGCAGTTCTTC. Its protein product is CASRNVGGDEQFF.

Remarks on this clonotype: A much larger clone sits a single nucleotide away, making a read error possible. In nucleotides, the CDR3 is TGTGCCAGCAGGGGGGACAGGACCTCTGGAAACATCATATATTTT. This encodes CASRGDRTSGNIIYF. The chain uses TRBV12-3 or TRBV12-4 and TRBJ1-3, with TRBD1 matching 8 bases. This CDR3 contains 15 residues.

As regards this clonotype: Since a much larger clone is just one base distant, this may be a read error. V usage is TRBV7-9 and J usage is TRBJ2-1; TRBD1 matches 7 bases. CDR1 and CDR2 (germline): SEHNR, FQNEAQ (reference sequence). This CDR3 comprises 14 residues. For the CDR3, the DNA is TGTGCCAGCAGCCCTCGACAGGGATACAATGAGCGGTTCTTC. Amino acids: CASSPRQGYNERFF.

On this clonotype: A junction boundary mismatches the germline segment, possibly from a read error. V and J are TRBV6-6 and TRBJ1-2; a weak D match, TRBD1 (5 bases). The CDR3 consists of 14 residues. Germline lookup yields CDR1 MNHNY and CDR2 SVGAGI (reference sequence). CDR3 protein: CSSSYSDTNDGYTF. CDR3 DNA: TGTTCCAGCAGTTACTCGGACACGAATGATGGCTACACCTTC.

A word on this clonotype: This CDR3 is missing its conserved last phenylalanine or tryptophan, likely due to a read error. No DNA is shown, since the ends of the CDR3 on it are uncertain; the CDR3 is the one TCRdb lists. The rearrangement joins TRBV11-1 to TRBJ2-1; the table calls TRBD1, which could not be checked here. Germline-derived CDR1 and CDR2 are SGHAT and FQDESV (reference sequence). The CDR3 is 14 residues long, ends included. This CDR3 reads CASSLERTYNEQSS.

This clonotype was picked up a small number of times. A read error is possible here, since a much larger clone lies one base away. J is TRBJ2-3 and V is TRBV6-6; D possibly corresponds to TRBD2 (6 bases). This CDR3 is 15 amino acids long. The germline gives CDR1 MNHNY, CDR2 SVGAGI (reference sequence). The CDR3 spells CAGSYLGTSTDTQYF. In nucleotides, the CDR3 is TGTGCCGGCAGTTACCTAGGGACTAGCACAGATACGCAGTATTTT.

V usage is TRBV12-3 or TRBV12-4 and J usage is TRBJ2-1; 7 bases match TRBD1. The CDR3 consists of 14 residues. CDR3 region: CVCSLEGAWNEQFF. CDR3 nucleotides: TGTGTCTGCAGTCTAGAGGGGGCCTGGAATGAGCAGTTCTTC.

Of note for this clonotype: With a much larger clone just one base away, this may be a read error. Here the CDR3 reads CASGNTGGTEAFF. CDR3 bases: TGTGCCAGCGGAAATACAGGGGGGACTGAAGCTTTCTTT. This chain links TRBV5-6 with TRBJ1-1; TRBD1 aligns across 8 bases. From germline, CDR1 is SGHDT and CDR2 YYEEEE. The CDR3 has 13 amino acids. V shed 7 bases, J shed 5 bases, and the junction held 7 bases outside the gene matches. Looking up the rest from reference TRBV5-6 and TRBJ1-1 gives the full variable domain: DAGVTQSPTHLIKTRGQQVTLRCSPKSGHDTVSWYQQALGQGPQFIFQYYEEEERQRGNFPDRFSGHQFPNYSSELNVNALLLGDSALYLCASGNTGGTEAFFGQGTRLTVV.

On this clonotype itself: One end of the junction does not line up with germline, which may come from a read error. This chain uses TRBV11-2 with TRBJ1-1; no firm D call. CDR3 length equals 13 residues. Per the germline V gene, CDR1 is SGHAT and CDR2 is FQNNGV. Here the CDR3 DNA reads TGTGCCAGCAGCATGGACCGCGACACTGAACCTTTCTTT. Translated, it gives CASSMDRDTEPFF.

A remark on this clonotype: A much more abundant neighbour one base away suggests this may be a read error. The chain couples TRBV4-1 to TRBJ2-3, with a possible D match to TRBD2 (6 bases). This CDR3 comprises 14 residues. CDR1 and CDR2 (germline): MGHRA, YSYEKL. CDR3 region: CASSRDLPTDMQYF. The CDR3 DNA is TGCGCCAGCAGCCGGGACTTACCCACAGATATGCAGTATTTT.

The chain has TRBV10-3 and TRBJ2-6; 7 nucleotides align to TRBD1. The V gene's germline CDR1 is ENHRY and CDR2 SYGVKD. CDR3 size: 16 residues. Trimming removed 4 bases from V and 7 bases from J; junction bases left unmatched: 10. In DNA, the CDR3 is TGTGCCATCAGTGTTGGAGAGGGGGCTGCAGCCAACGTCCTGACTTTC. Protein: CAISVGEGAAANVLTF.

This clonotype was observed many times. V and J are TRBV10-3 and TRBJ2-6; a possible D gene is TRBD1 (7 bases). This CDR3 is 19 amino acids long. Germline V gene data show CDR1 as ENHRY and CDR2 as SYGVKD. V was cut by 0 bases and J by 3 bases, with 18 bases left in between. In nucleotides, the CDR3 is TGTGCCATCAGTGAGTCGGCGGGACAGAACATGGGTGGGGCCAACGTCCTGACTTTC. This codes for CAISESAGQNMGGANVLTF.

CDR3 region: CAGNSIYEQYF. The CDR3 DNA follows: TGTGCCGGCAATTCCATCTACGAGCAGTACTTC. The rearrangement joins TRBV6-6 to TRBJ2-7; no clear D. Trimming cost V 11 bases and J 3 bases, with 11 bases left between them. Germline V gene lookup returns CDR1 MNHNY and CDR2 SVGAGI (reference sequence). The CDR3 spans 11 residues.

This clonotype has only one observation. Compared with germline, one end of the junction differs, possibly owing to a read error. This rearrangement joins TRBV7-9 to TRBJ2-7; 8 bases agree with TRBD1. Germline values: CDR1 SEHNR, CDR2 FQNEAQ (reference sequence). The CDR3 is 12 amino acids. The CDR3 spells CANSPGTGEKYF. The CDR3, as DNA: TGTGCCAACAGTCCCGGGACAGGCGAGAAGTACTTC.

As regards this clonotype: Being one base from a much bigger clone, this may be a read error. The chain has TRBV12-3 or TRBV12-4 and TRBJ2-2; tentatively, D is TRBD2 (5 bases). The CDR3 has 11 amino acids. The CDR3 reads CASSFFGELIF. CDR3 in DNA: TGTGCCAGCAGTTTTTTCGGGGAGCTGATTTTT.

Here the CDR3 DNA reads TGTGCCAGCAGTTGGACTAGCGGGGACTCTCAGTACTTC. It translates to CASSWTSGDSQYF. V and J are TRBV28 and TRBJ2-4; TRBD2 aligns across 12 bases. V was clipped by 4 bases and J by 12 bases; unmatched bases: 4. CDR1 is MDHEN, CDR2 SYDVKM, per germline. The CDR3 is 13 residues long.

This clonotype came up many times. The rearrangement joins TRBV7-9 to TRBJ2-7, with unresolved D. V dropped 2 bases and J dropped 3 bases, with 8 bases sitting between them. There are 13 residues in the CDR3. Germline-derived CDR1 and CDR2 are SEHNR and FQNEAQ (reference sequence). This chain's CDR3 is CASSLTPSYEQYF. CDR3 sequence (DNA): TGTGCCAGCAGCTTAACTCCCAGCTACGAGCAGTACTTC.

The CDR3 coding sequence is TGTGCCAGCAGCTTGAACTGGGCCCCCGGGGAGCTGTTTTTT. Encoded protein: CASSLNWAPGELFF. The V call is TRBV11-2, the J call TRBJ2-2; D uncertain. Trimming shortened V by 3 bases and J by 6 bases, and 11 bases separated the two germline ends. The CDR3 covers 14 residues. Germline V gives CDR1 SGHAT, CDR2 FQNNGV. The complete variable domain, with remaining parts taken from reference TRBV11-2 and TRBJ2-2, reads EAGVAQSPRYKIIEKRQSVAFWCNPISGHATLYWYQQILGQGPKLLIQFQNNGVVDDSQLPKDRFSAERLKGVDSTLKIQPAKLEDSAVYLCASSLNWAPGELFFGEGSRLTVL.

Concerning this clonotype: This may be a read error, as it is one base from a much larger clone. This chain uses TRBV29-1 with TRBJ1-4; 9 bases are a match to TRBD1. Germline CDR1 and CDR2: SQVTM and ANQGSEA. The CDR3 is made up of 15 amino acids. The CDR3 DNA follows: TGCGGCGTTCCGGGACAGGGAACGGTTGATGGAAAACTGTTTTTT. The encoded protein is CGVPGQGTVDGKLFF.

With respect to this clonotype: Given a much more abundant clone one base away, this may be a read error. V and J are TRBV5-6 and TRBJ2-5, with D perhaps TRBD2 (6 bases). This CDR3 is 13 amino acids long. Germline V CDR1 and CDR2: SGHDT, YYEEEE. The CDR3: CASSPGLRETQHF. For the CDR3, the DNA is TGTGCCAGCAGCCCGGGACTCAGGGAGACCCAGCACTTC.

The chain links TRBV28 to TRBJ2-7; D remains unclear. The V and J ends lost 6 bases and 2 bases respectively, with 8 bases between them. Germline loops: CDR1 MDHEN, CDR2 SYDVKM. The CDR3 contains 12 residues. The CDR3 reads CASRKVPYEQYF. Here the CDR3 DNA reads TGTGCCAGCAGGAAAGTCCCCTACGAGCAGTACTTC. Based on the CDR3 plus reference TRBV28 and TRBJ2-7, the full variable domain is DVKVTQSSRYLVKRTGEKVFLECVQDMDHENMFWYRQDPGLGLRLIYFSYDVKMKEKGDIPEGYSVSREKKERFSLILESASTNQTSMYLCASRKVPYEQYFGPGTRLTVT.